These 14 T cell receptor beta chains were all obtained from the same sample, sequenced in a study of cytomegalovirus exposure and HLA in healthy donors. Amplification used 60 Vbeta primers and 13 Jbeta primers. Assay: immunoSEQ multiplex PCR; the TCRdb copy retains only in-frame clones and omits some. Seen here are fewer than 140,000 clones, roughly 70% observed once, and the top ten hold approximately 2.6%. Specimen: PBMCs. All receptors derive from a male donor in good health and CMV-seropositive.

This clone came up a few times. The chain combines TRBV19 with TRBJ2-5, with D possibly TRBD2 on 5 matching bases. V was cut by 3 bases and J by 1 base, with 9 bases left in between. In germline, CDR1 is LNHDA, CDR2 SQIVND (reference sequence). The CDR3 is 14 residues long. CDR3 loop: CASSMEAPQETQYF. The CDR3 DNA follows: TGTGCCAGTAGTATGGAGGCACCCCAAGAGACCCAGTACTTC.

V gene TRBV5-5 combines with J gene TRBJ2-2, with 12 bases fitting TRBD2. V was clipped by 4 bases and J by 0 bases; unmatched bases: 7. Germline CDR1 is SGHKS and CDR2 is YYEKEE (reference sequence). CDR3 length equals 18 residues. The CDR3 region is CASSHRLAGAANTGELFF. CDR3 coding DNA: TGTGCCAGCAGCCACCGACTAGCGGGGGCCGCGAACACCGGGGAGCTGTTTTTT.

CDR3 bases: TGTGCCAGCCGCTTTACAGGGGGCTGGGAAGCTTTCTTT. Residues: CASRFTGGWEAFF. This sequence joins TRBV6-5 and TRBJ1-1, with 9 bases that match TRBD1. J gave up 8 bases and V 8 bases, and 9 bases lay outside the gene matches. Germline V gene sequence: CDR1 MNHEY, CDR2 SVGAGI. The CDR3 has 13 residues.

This sequence joins TRBV6-6 and TRBJ2-4; no reliable D call. CDR3 size: 15 residues. Trimming shortened V by 4 bases and J by 0 bases, and 10 bases separated the two germline ends. Germline CDR1 and CDR2: MNHNY and SVGAGI (reference sequence). CDR3 nucleotides: TGTGCCAGCAGTTCCACGACTCGAGCCAAAAACATTCAGTACTTC. Protein sequence: CASSSTTRAKNIQYF.

The chain couples TRBV6-5 to TRBJ1-1; 8 bases align to TRBD1. This CDR3 contains 14 residues. The junction had 15 bases not matched to a gene; V was cut back by 8 bases and J by 10 bases. The germline V gene encodes CDR1 MNHEY and CDR2 SVGAGI. CDR3: CASQRPGQVSVAFF. DNA for the CDR3: TGTGCCAGCCAACGACCGGGACAGGTTTCCGTAGCTTTCTTT.

This clone was seen only a few times. The genes are TRBV15 and TRBJ2-3; 9 nucleotides line up with TRBD2. V dropped 6 bases and J dropped 3; count of bases not matched to a gene: 7. The CDR3 is 15 residues long. Germline values: CDR1 LNHNV, CDR2 YYDKDF (reference sequence). The CDR3 is CATRGPSGGTDTQYF. The CDR3 DNA follows: TGTGCCACCAGAGGCCCCAGCGGGGGGACAGATACGCAGTATTTT.

The V gene is TRBV7-2, the J gene TRBJ2-3, with D perhaps TRBD2 (6 bases). This CDR3 has 15 residues. CDR1 is SGHTA, CDR2 FQGNSA, per germline. Trimming stripped 2 bases from V and 0 bases from J, with 9 bases between. In DNA, the CDR3 is TGTGCCAGCAGCTTACGGCGGGGCAGCACAGATACGCAGTATTTT. This sequence encodes CASSLRRGSTDTQYF.

This chain links TRBV28 with TRBJ1-1; TRBD1 agrees at 10 bases. Unmatched junction bases numbered 9, after V lost 6 bases and J lost 8 bases. Germline CDR1 reads MDHEN; CDR2 reads SYDVKM. The CDR3 loop spans 14 amino acids. The CDR3 protein is CASRDRGGFREAFF. CDR3 coding DNA: TGTGCCAGCAGGGACAGGGGGGGCTTTCGGGAAGCTTTCTTT.

The J gene is TRBJ2-5, the V gene TRBV7-2; 13 nucleotides agree with TRBD2. J lost 2 bases, V lost 5 bases, and 5 bases had no gene match. Germline V gives CDR1 SGHTA, CDR2 FQGNSA. The CDR3 is 16 amino acids. Here the CDR3 reads CASSPRTSGRQETQYF. Written as DNA, the CDR3 is TGTGCCAGCAGCCCCCGGACTAGCGGGAGACAAGAGACCCAGTACTTC.

The chain links TRBV10-3 to TRBJ2-7; 10 nucleotides align to TRBD1. Germline assignment: CDR1 ENHRY and CDR2 SYGVKD. The J segment lost 1 base and the V segment lost 2 bases, leaving 2 bases of the junction unmatched. This CDR3 region has 15 residues. In DNA form, the CDR3 reads TGTGCCATCAGTGAGCCGGGACAGGGGTCCTACGAGCAGTACTTC. Its protein product is CAISEPGQGSYEQYF.

CDR3 residues: CASRRGQTHQPQHF. CDR3 nucleotides: TGTGCCAGCAGGCGGGGACAGACCCATCAGCCCCAGCATTTT. The chain combines TRBV28 with TRBJ1-5; TRBD1 matches 7 bases. The CDR3 is made up of 14 amino acids. The V gene end was trimmed by 6 bases and the J gene end by 5 bases; junction bases not matched to a gene: 7. Germline CDR1 is MDHEN and CDR2 is SYDVKM.

This clone was counted a few times. The rearrangement joins TRBV15 to TRBJ2-7; the match to TRBD1 covers 10 bases. CDR3 size: 15 residues. V trimming: 4 bases; J trimming: 7 bases; junction bases outside the gene matches: 10. Germline CDR1 LNHNV, CDR2 YYDKDF (reference sequence). Here the CDR3 reads CATSTTTGGFKEQYF. CDR3 DNA sequence: TGTGCCACCAGCACCACGACAGGGGGCTTTAAGGAGCAGTACTTC.

CDR3 nucleotide sequence: TGCGCCACCTCCAAAGGAGCTAACTATGGCTACACCTTC. As protein: CATSKGANYGYTF. This chain links TRBV5-1 with TRBJ1-2; no firm D call. Germline-derived CDR1 and CDR2 are SGHRS and YFSETQ. Between the trimmed V and J ends, which lost 9 bases and 0 bases, there was a span of 12 bases. CDR3 length: 13 residues.

V and J are TRBV5-1 and TRBJ2-7; the match to TRBD2 covers 7 bases. CDR3 length: 15 amino acids. V trimming: 3 bases; J trimming: 0 bases; junction bases outside the gene matches: 6. Germline V gene data show CDR1 as SGHRS and CDR2 as YFSETQ. The CDR3: CASSYNGLDSYEQYF. CDR3 bases: TGCGCCAGCAGCTATAACGGACTAGACTCCTACGAGCAGTACTTC.